This T cell receptor beta chain is from a study of blood T cell repertoires in COVID-19. Germline CDR1 reads MNHEY; CDR2 reads SMNVEV (reference sequence). V was clipped by 6 bases and J by 3 bases, with 15 bases between them. CDR3 length: 14 amino acids. The data were produced by immunoSEQ multiplex PCR, yet TCRdb's version contains in-frame clones alone and is incomplete. The sample consists of around 200,000 clones, around 91% of them appearing once. The TCR comes from a man aged 45 to 65 with acute or convalescent COVID-19. The chain combines TRBV27 with TRBJ2-7; possibly TRBD1 for D (5 bases). Sequenced sample: peripheral blood. The CDR3 nucleotides are TGTGCCAGCAGACCAGGGAAGTGGGGCTACGAGCAGTACTTC. Translating gives CASRPGKWGYEQYF.